This T cell receptor (beta chain) stems from a study of blood T cell repertoires in COVID-19 (TCRdb year 2020). In terms of the full investigation: Samples from collaborators originated in the United States, Italy and Spain and spanned both the acute and convalescent phases of COVID-19. HLA class I and class II types, where available, came from metadata supplied by the sample provider rather than from assay-based typing. The repertoires were released in a freely available public database intended as a resource for research on the immune response to SARS-CoV-2. The sample metadata nearly always contained a de-identified subject ID, COVID-19 status, age in years and sex. The material from the prospective study consisted of cDNA or gDNA derived from T cells, B-cell-depleted T cells, or PBMCs. The samples were drawn from two sources: the first 160 participants of the ongoing ImmuneRACE study, and 1,200 or so subjects contributed by 6 global collaborators. The dataset comprised deeply sampled blood TCRbeta repertoires from subjects exposed to, actively infected with, or recovered from COVID-19.

On this clone: Its antigen target is currently unknown. No clone much larger than this one lies a single base away; base qualities are absent.

CDR1 and CDR2 were assigned from the germline V gene as SGHDN and FVKESK. The germline V and J ends show losses of 1 base and 1 base respectively, and no gene match explains 3 bases of the junction. Its CDR3 holds 16 amino acids, cysteine through phenylalanine. Only the CDR3 region is kept as DNA, spanning 48 bases read in frame from base 1. Overall study results and their limits: The amount of clinical and demographic metadata varied by source and participant and was provided uncurated.

Participants in the prospective study were enrolled through a virtual design, were aged roughly 18 to 100 years, and lived in approximately 25 United States geographic areas. Cohort assignment in the prospective study relied on participant-reported clinical history from a screening survey and a study questionnaire. ImmuneRACE Cohort 3 recovered participants were defined by two consecutive negative NP/OP PCR tests, healthcare professional clearance, or symptom resolution. In the prospective study, whole blood, serum and a nasopharyngeal or oropharyngeal swab were collected from each participant by mobile phlebotomists. Additional blood draws and questionnaires over an approximately two-month period could optionally be provided by prospective study participants. Before DNA extraction, prospective study blood samples were shipped either frozen or at room temperature. TCRbeta CDR3 regions were amplified from genomic DNA using the immunoSEQ Assay, a bias-controlled multiplex PCR. The source study handled its data this way. Within the assay, amplification of reference gene primers was used to estimate how many nucleated cells each sample contained. To quantify the absolute abundance of each unique TCRbeta CDR3 rearrangement, sequence reads were collapsed and filtered. Productive Simpson clonality was computed per sample as the square root of Simpson's diversity index over productive rearrangements. Drawn from immuneACCESS, this table holds only the in-frame rearrangements with V and J called that TCRdb kept. Clones are partly lost; checked studies trace under half to an unresolved V gene and leave the rest unexplained. That table furnishes V, J and clone size, whereas the DNA furnished D and trimming. The sample table lists a few hundred thousand clones, about 81% of them with a count of one. Around 9.2% of the sample rests with the top ten.

The chain is assembled from TRBV14 and TRBJ2-5; TRBD2 lines up with 10 middle nucleotides. This clonotype was obtained from a man aged 35 to 55 who had recovered from COVID-19. Sequencing input: PBMCs or T cells enriched from blood (not recorded which). The bases read TGTGCCAGCAGCCAAGCTAAGCGGGGGGGCCAAGAGACCCAGTACTTC. It specifies CASSQAKRGGQETQYF.